Below, one TCR beta chain is given with its context. The data belong to a study of blood T cell repertoires in COVID-19. The germline V and J ends were trimmed by 0 bases and 7 bases, with 13 bases remaining between them. The length of the CDR3 is 15 residues. Germline V CDR1 and CDR2: SGDLS, YYNGEE. Participant age was roughly 18 to 89 years, and participants resided in 24 US areas. Per the study methods: Reference gene primer amplification gave estimated nucleated cell counts. The repertoire was sequenced with immunoSEQ multiplex PCR; TCRdb's copy has only in-frame clones and lacks some. V and J calls and clone size are those listed in that table; D and trimming were worked out from the DNA. In the table there are some 200,000 clones, 65% to 85% of which are singletons.

The receptor was derived from a woman between 35 and 50 years old with acute COVID-19. Sample: PBMCs or T cells enriched from blood (not recorded which). V is TRBV9 and J is TRBJ1-4; D is perhaps TRBD1 (6 bases). CDR3 loop: CASSVGGGQGEKLFF. CDR3 coding DNA: TGTGCCAGCAGCGTAGGCGGGGGACAAGGTGAAAAACTGTTTTTT.